The subject of this entry is one T cell receptor beta chain. The record originates from a study of a mutant IDH1 vaccine in newly diagnosed glioma. Time point here: baseline, week 1 (first vaccination visit). Indicated treatment: pre-vaccination baseline after standard-of-care therapy. The length of the CDR3 is 15 residues. The germline gives CDR1 SGHRS, CDR2 YFSETQ. The germline V and J ends were trimmed by 0 bases and 1 base, with 10 bases remaining between them. The assay was immunoSEQ multiplex PCR, and TCRdb's table has in-frame clones only and misses some. The data show tens of thousands of clones, about four fifths seen once.

The TCR sequence derives from a woman aged 45-65 years with glioma. Specimen: PBMCs, collected from a glioma patient treated with radiotherapy, temozolomide or both. The chain joins TRBV5-1 to TRBJ2-5; D is unclear. The CDR3 is CASSLERHTQETQYF. The CDR3 region has the DNA TGCGCCAGCAGCTTGGAAAGACATACCCAAGAGACCCAGTACTTC.